This section outlines one T cell receptor beta chain sequence together with its context. Its matching antigen is unknown. The sample is drawn from a study of beta chain features in type 1 diabetes. Study findings and constraints: The study found fewer insertions and more deletions at VDJ junctions in type 1 diabetes patients. Over-representation of high TCR-expressing cells was a possible consequence of cDNA sequencing. Shorter templates might be favored by PCR, and equally so in patients and in controls.

This CDR3 has 16 amino acids. J lost 2 bases, V lost 5 bases, and 4 bases had no gene match. Germline CDR1 and CDR2: SGHTA and FQGTGA. Reverse transcription of all isolated RNA meant that expressed TCRB transcripts were sequenced. TCRdb's table, derived via immunoSEQ multiplex PCR, lists solely in-frame clones and lacks some. The sample contains some 63,000 clones, around 63% of which appear only once. Sequencing used Tregs from blood. This TCR was recovered from a woman aged 18-29 years in good health. V gene TRBV7-3 combines with J gene TRBJ2-1, with 12 positions matching TRBD2. The DNA of the CDR3 is TGTGCCAGCAGCCTCGCTAGCGGGGGGGCCTACAATGAGCAGTTCTTC. As protein: CASSLASGGAYNEQFF.